The clone carrying this T cell receptor (beta chain) was seen more than once but under ten times. Its antigen is unknown. This specimen belongs to a study of regulatory T cells in long-lasting Graves disease. Notes on the study in general: Persistent patients shared more public clonotypes (approximately 2,800) than new patients (roughly 970). Newly diagnosed disease favored TRBV20-1 and TRBJ2-1 over persistent disease. Persistent Graves' patients had lower TCR diversity than newly diagnosed ones.

Germline trimming cut 5 bases from V and 6 bases from J; bases unmatched to any gene: 4. The CDR3 is 13 residues long. Germline CDR1 and CDR2: SGHTA and FQGNSA. Time point: persistent/refractory GD, antithyroid drugs over 5 years with positive TRAb. The authors made the TCR library using RNA they extracted from PBMCs. Diagnoses of Graves' disease were made by American Thyroid Association guidelines. According to the study, TCR beta libraries were built with iRepertoire HTBI primers and CDR3-region Arm-PCR. TCRdb itself ran the multiplex PCR reads through MiXCR, one entry per CDR3 protein. The sample has about 310,000 distinct CDR3 sequences; approximately 20% are singletons.

This chain links TRBV7-2 with TRBJ2-1, with 7 bases that match TRBD1. The sequence was collected from a female donor with Graves disease. The source was peripheral blood mononuclear cells (PBMCs), collected when the disease was refractory, from a patient treated with antithyroid drugs. Written as DNA, the CDR3 is TGTGCCAGCAGCACGGACAGGTCCAATGAGCAGTTCTTC. Translating it yields CASSTDRSNEQFF.